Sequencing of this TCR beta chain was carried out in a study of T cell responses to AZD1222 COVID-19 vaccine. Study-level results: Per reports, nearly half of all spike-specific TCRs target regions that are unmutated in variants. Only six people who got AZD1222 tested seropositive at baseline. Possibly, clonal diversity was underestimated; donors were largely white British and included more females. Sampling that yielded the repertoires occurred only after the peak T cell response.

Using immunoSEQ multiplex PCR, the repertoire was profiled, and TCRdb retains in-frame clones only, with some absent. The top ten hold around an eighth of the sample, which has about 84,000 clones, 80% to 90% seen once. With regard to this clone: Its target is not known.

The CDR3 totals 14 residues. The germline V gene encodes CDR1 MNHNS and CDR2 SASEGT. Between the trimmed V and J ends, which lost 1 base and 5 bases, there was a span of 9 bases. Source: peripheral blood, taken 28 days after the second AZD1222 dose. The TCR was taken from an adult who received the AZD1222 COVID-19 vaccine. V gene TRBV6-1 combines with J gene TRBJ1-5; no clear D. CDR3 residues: CASSEVLSDQPQHF. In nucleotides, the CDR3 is TGTGCCAGCAGTGAAGTTCTCTCCGATCAGCCCCAGCATTTT.